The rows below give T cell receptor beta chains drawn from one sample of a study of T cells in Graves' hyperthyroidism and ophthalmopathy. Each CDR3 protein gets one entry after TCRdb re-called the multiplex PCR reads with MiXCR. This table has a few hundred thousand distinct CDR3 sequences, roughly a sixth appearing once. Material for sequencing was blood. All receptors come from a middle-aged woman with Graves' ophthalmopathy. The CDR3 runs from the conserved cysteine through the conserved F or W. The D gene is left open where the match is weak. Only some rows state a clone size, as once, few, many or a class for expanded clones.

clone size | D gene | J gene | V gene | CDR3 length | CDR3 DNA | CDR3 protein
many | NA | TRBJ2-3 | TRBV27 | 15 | TGTGCCAGCGCGTCTGGCCTAGGGGGAACAGATACGCAGTATTTT | CASASGLGGTDTQYF
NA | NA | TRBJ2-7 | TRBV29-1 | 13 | TGCAGCGTTGGGCAGACGGGGTACTACGAGCAGTACTTC | CSVGQTGYYEQYF
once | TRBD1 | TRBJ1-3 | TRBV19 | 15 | TGTGCCAGTAAAGCAGACAGGGAACGCGGAAACACCATATATTTT | CASKADRERGNTIYF
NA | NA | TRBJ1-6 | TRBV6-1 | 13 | TGTGCCAGCATGGCGGTCGGGAATTCACCCCTCCACTTT | CASMAVGNSPLHF
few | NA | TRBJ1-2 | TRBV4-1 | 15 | TGCGCCAGCAGCCAAGAGGGAGGGAATCCCTATGGCTACACCTTC | CASSQEGGNPYGYTF
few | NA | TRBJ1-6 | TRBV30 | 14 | TGTGCCTGGAGTTTCCGGTCCAATAATTCACCCCTCCACTTT | CAWSFRSNNSPLHF
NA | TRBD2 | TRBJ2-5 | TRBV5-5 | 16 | TGTGCCAGCAGCTTCGGGACTAGCGGACTACAAGAGACCCAGTACTTC | CASSFGTSGLQETQYF
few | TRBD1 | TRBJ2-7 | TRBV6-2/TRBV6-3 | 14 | TGTGCCAGCAGCCGCCGGGACAGGGGCCACGAGCAGTACTTC | CASSRRDRGHEQYF
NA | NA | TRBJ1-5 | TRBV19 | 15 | TGTGCCAGTAGTATAGCAGGTTATAGCAATCAGCCCCAGCATTTT | CASSIAGYSNQPQHF
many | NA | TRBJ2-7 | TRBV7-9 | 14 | TGTGCCAGCAGCTTAGGTTGGGAGGACTACGAGCAGTACTTC | CASSLGWEDYEQYF
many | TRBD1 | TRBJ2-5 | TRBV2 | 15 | TGTGCCAGAGAGGCGGCGGGACAGGGTGGAGAGACCCAGTACTTC | CAREAAGQGGETQYF
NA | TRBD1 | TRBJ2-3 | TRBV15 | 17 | TGTGCCACCAGCAGAGATGCAACAGGGGGCACTACAGATACGCAGTATTTT | CATSRDATGGTTDTQYF
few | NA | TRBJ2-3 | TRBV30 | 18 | TGTGCCTACCGAATCTGGTCTGGGCAGGGGCGGCCCAGCGGTACGCAGTATTTT | CAYRIWSGQGRPSGTQYF
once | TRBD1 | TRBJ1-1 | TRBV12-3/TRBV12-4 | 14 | TGTGCCAGCAGGACCGGGACAGCGAACACTGAAGCTTTCTTT | CASRTGTANTEAFF
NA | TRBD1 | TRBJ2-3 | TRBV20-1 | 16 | TGCAGTGCTAGGGGACAGGGTGGAGTCGTGACAGATACGCAGTATTTT | CSARGQGGVVTDTQYF
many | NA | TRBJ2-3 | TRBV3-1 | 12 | TGTGCCAGCAGTCCCCAGGGGGATACGCAGTATTTT | CASSPQGDTQYF
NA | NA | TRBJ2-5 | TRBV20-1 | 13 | TGCAGTGCTAGATCCAGGGTATTGGAGACCCAGTACTTC | CSARSRVLETQYF
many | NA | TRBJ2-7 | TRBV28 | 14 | TGTGCCAGCAGGCTAGAGGCGGGTTTTGACGAGCAGTACTTC | CASRLEAGFDEQYF
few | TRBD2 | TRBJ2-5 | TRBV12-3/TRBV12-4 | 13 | TGTGCCAGCAGCGGGTGGCGGGGGGAGACCCAGTACTTC | CASSGWRGETQYF
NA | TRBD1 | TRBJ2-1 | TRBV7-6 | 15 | TGTGCCAGCAGCTCAAGGACAGGGGGTTTGGCTGAGCAGTTCTTC | CASSSRTGGLAEQFF
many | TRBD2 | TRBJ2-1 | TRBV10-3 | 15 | TGTGCCATCAGTAGACTAGCGGGAGGGCAGGATGAGCAGTTCTTC | CAISRLAGGQDEQFF
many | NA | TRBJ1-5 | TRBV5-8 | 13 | TGTGCCAGCAGCTTGGGAGGGATGCAGCCCCAGCATTTT | CASSLGGMQPQHF
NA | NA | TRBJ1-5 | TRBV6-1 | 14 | TGTGCCAGCGGGAGGGTTGGAAGCAATCAGCCCCAGCATTTT | CASGRVGSNQPQHF
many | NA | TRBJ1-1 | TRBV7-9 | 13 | TGTGCCAGCATAAGGGCTTTGAACACTGAAGCTTTCTTT | CASIRALNTEAFF
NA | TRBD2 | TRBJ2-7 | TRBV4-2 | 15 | TGTGCCAGCAGCCAAGAAACGGGACTAGCGTTCGAGCAGTACTTC | CASSQETGLAFEQYF
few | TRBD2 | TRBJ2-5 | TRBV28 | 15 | TGTGCCAGCAGTTTATTTGGGAGGGTAGAAGAGACCCAGTACTTC | CASSLFGRVEETQYF
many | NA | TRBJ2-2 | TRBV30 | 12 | TGTGCCTGGAGTGTAAACACCGGGGAGCTGTTTTTT | CAWSVNTGELFF
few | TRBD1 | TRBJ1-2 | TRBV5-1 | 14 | TGCGCCAGCAGCCCGGGACAGGGGACAGCTTTCTACACCTTC | CASSPGQGTAFYTF